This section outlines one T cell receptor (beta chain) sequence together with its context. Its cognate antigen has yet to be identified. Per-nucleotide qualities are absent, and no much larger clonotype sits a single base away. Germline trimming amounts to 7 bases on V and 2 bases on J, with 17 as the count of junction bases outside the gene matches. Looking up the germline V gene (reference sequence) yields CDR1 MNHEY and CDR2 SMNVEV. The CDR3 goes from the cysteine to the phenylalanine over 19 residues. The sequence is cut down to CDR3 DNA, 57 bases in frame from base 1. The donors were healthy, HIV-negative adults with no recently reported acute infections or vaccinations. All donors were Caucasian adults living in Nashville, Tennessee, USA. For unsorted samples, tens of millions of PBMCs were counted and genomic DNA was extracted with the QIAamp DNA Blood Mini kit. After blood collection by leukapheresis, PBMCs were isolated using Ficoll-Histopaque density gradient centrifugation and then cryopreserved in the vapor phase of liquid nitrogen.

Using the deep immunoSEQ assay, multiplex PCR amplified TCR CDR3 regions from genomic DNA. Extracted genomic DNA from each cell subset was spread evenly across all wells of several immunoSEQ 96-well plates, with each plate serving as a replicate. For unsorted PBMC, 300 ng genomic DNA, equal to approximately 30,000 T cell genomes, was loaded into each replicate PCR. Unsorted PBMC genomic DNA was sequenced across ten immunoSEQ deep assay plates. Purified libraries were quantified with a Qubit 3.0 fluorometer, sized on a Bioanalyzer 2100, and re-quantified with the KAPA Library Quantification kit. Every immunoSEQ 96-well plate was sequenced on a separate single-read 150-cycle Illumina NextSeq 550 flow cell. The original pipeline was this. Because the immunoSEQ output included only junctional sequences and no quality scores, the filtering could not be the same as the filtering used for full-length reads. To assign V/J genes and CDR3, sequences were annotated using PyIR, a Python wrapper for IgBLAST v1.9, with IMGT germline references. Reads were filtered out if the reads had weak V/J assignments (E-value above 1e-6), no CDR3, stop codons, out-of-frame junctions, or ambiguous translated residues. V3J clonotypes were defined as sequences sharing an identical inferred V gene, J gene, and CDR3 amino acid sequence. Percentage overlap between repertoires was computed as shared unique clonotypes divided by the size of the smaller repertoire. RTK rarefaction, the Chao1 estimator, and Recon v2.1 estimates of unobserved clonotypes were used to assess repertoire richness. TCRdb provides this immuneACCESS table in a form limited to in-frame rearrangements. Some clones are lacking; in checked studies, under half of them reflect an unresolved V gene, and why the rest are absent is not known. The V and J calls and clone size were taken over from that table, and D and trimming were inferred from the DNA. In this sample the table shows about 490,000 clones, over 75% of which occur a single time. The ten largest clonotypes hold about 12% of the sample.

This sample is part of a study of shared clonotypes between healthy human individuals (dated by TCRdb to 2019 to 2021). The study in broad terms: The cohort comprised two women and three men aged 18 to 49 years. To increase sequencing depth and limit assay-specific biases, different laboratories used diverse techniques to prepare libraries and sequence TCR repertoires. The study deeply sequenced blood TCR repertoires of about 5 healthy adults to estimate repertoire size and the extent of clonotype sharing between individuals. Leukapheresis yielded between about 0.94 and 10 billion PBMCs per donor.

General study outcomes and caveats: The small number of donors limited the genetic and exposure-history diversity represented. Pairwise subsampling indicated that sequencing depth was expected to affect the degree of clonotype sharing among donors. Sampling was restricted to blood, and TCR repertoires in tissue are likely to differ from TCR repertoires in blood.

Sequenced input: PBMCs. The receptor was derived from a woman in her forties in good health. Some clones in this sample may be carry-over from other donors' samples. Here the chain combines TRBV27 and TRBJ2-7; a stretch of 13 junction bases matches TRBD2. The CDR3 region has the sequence CASTLTGPTSGRKAYEQYF. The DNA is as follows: TGTGCCAGCACCCTAACGGGCCCGACTAGCGGGAGGAAGGCCTACGAGCAGTACTTC.